This paragraph reports one T cell receptor beta chain. What it binds is not known. This record comes from a study of T cells and Merkel cell carcinoma outcomes. Study-wide results and limits: Reportedly, T-cell repertoire with density predicts Merkel cell carcinoma outcomes.

Repertoires were generated with immunoSEQ multiplex PCR, while TCRdb's copy carries only in-frame clones and drops some. The repertoire consists of around 4,200 clones, with nearly 95% occurring once and the leading ten covering less than 2%. The CDR3 is made up of 12 amino acids. Trimming left V 8 bases short and J 8 bases short, with 15 bases between. Per germline, CDR1 MNHEY and CDR2 SVGAGI. Material for sequencing was tumor tissue from Merkel cell carcinoma. The receptor's source is a human donor with Merkel cell carcinoma. The chain recombines TRBV6-5 with TRBJ1-1; no firm D call. The CDR3 reads CASSPGREEAFF. The CDR3 coding sequence is TGTGCCAGCTCTCCTGGGAGGGAAGAAGCTTTCTTT.